These 18 T cell receptor beta chains originate from one sample sequenced in a study of CD8 T cells in ankylosing spondylitis. TCRdb analysed the 5' RACE reads with MiXCR anew, one entry per CDR3 protein. In the table there are a few hundred thousand distinct CDR3 sequences, roughly 10% of which are singletons. Sequenced sample: blood, either unsorted or a sorted T cell fraction (not recorded which). The receptors derive from a male donor with ankylosing spondylitis or in good health (not recorded which).

The chain uses TRBV10-2 and TRBJ2-3, with 10 bases that match TRBD2. This CDR3 contains 15 residues. Per the germline V gene, CDR1 is WSHSY and CDR2 is SAAADI. V lost 2 bases and J lost 5; bases outside the gene matches: 4. The CDR3 DNA is TGCGCCAGCAGTGAGACTAGCGGGGAGTTAGATACGCAGTATTTT. Translation gives CASSETSGELDTQYF.

This clonotype was recorded at least ten times. This sequence joins TRBV20-1 and TRBJ2-3, with D perhaps given as TRBD1 or TRBD2 (5 bases each). The CDR3 is 19 residues long. V was cut by 6 bases and J by 0 bases, with 28 bases left in between. The V gene's germline CDR1 is DFQATT and CDR2 SNEGSKA (reference sequence). The CDR3 bases are TGCAGTGCCCAAAGCCGGGGCCAATTGATCTATTCTAGCACAGATACGCAGTATTTT. Its protein product is CSAQSRGQLIYSSTDTQYF.

J is TRBJ1-4 and V is TRBV5-1; 9 positions agree with TRBD1. The V and J ends lost 3 bases and 8 bases, in that order; junction bases with no gene match: 14. This CDR3 contains 17 residues. Germline V lookup: CDR1 SGHRS, CDR2 YFSETQ. The CDR3 region has the DNA TGCGCCAGCAGCTATACAGGGGGCGCTTATGGAGGCGAAAAACTGTTTTTT. This gives the protein CASSYTGGAYGGEKLFF.

The chain joins TRBV6-2 or TRBV6-3 to TRBJ2-7; TRBD2 matches at 11 bases. The germline gives CDR1 MNHEY, CDR2 SVGEGT. Trimming at V came to 2 bases and at J to 6 bases, leaving 6 bases not matched to a gene. The CDR3 is 15 residues long. This chain's CDR3 is CASSYPGTSGAEQYF. The CDR3 DNA reads TGTGCCAGCAGTTACCCTGGGACTAGCGGCGCCGAGCAGTACTTC.

At least ten counts were recorded for this clonotype. The rearrangement links TRBV4-1 to TRBJ2-1, with D tentatively TRBD1 or TRBD2 (5 bases each). Germline CDR1 reads MGHRA; CDR2 reads YSYEKL. Between the trimmed V and J ends, which lost 1 base and 10 bases, there was a span of 14 bases. CDR3 length: 14 amino acids. The CDR3 nucleotides are TGCGCCAGCAGCCAAGTATCGCGGGCAGGGGAGCAGTTCTTC. Its protein is CASSQVSRAGEQFF.

This clonotype occurred many times. The gene calls are TRBV7-6 and TRBJ2-5; tentatively, D is TRBD1 (6 bases). The germline CDR1 and CDR2 sequences are SGHVS and FNYEAQ. V lost 2 bases and J lost 3, with 10 bases in between. The CDR3 contains 14 residues. CDR3 bases: TGTGCCAGCAGCTTAATGCCAGGGGAAGAGACCCAGTACTTC. Translating gives CASSLMPGEETQYF.

In this sample, this clonotype turned up many times. The gene calls are TRBV5-6 and TRBJ2-3; no definite D call. Trimming stripped 6 bases from V and 6 bases from J, with 14 bases between. CDR1 and CDR2 from the germline V gene are SGHDT and YYEEEE. CDR3 length: 13 amino acids. The CDR3 DNA is TGTGCCAGCAACTCCCAGCCCCGTGATACGCAGTATTTT. Translation: CASNSQPRDTQYF.

V and J are TRBV19 and TRBJ2-1; no clear D. Germline loops: CDR1 LNHDA, CDR2 SQIVND (reference sequence). The CDR3 loop spans 13 amino acids. V lost 4 bases, J lost 9 bases, and 13 bases lay in between. In DNA form, the CDR3 reads TGTGCCAGTAGTACCGCTGAGACTGGTGAGCAGTTCTTC. Amino acid sequence: CASSTAETGEQFF.

This clonotype was counted many times. The gene calls are TRBV12-3 or TRBV12-4 and TRBJ2-7, with TRBD1 identical over 7 bases. The junction had 4 bases not matched to a gene; V was cut back by 3 bases and J by 2 bases. The CDR3 totals 14 residues. The CDR3 reads CASSFGTAAYEQYF. In DNA, the CDR3 is TGTGCCAGCAGTTTCGGGACAGCCGCCTACGAGCAGTACTTC.

The chain employs TRBV7-2 and TRBJ2-1, with TRBD2 as a possible D gene (5 bases). V was shortened by 1 base and J by 0 bases, with 13 bases between the two germline ends. There are 17 residues in the CDR3. CDR1 SGHTA and CDR2 FQGNSA come from the germline V gene. CDR3 sequence (DNA): TGTGCCAGCAGCTTAGGTCCGGCGGGCTTCTCCTACAATGAGCAGTTCTTC. Encoded protein: CASSLGPAGFSYNEQFF.

CDR3: CASSFFPNEQYF. CDR3 nucleotide sequence: TGTGCCAGCAGCTTTTTTCCTAACGAGCAGTACTTC. The chain combines TRBV7-2 with TRBJ2-7; D uncertain. V was pared by 3 bases and J by 5 bases, with 8 bases between. The CDR3 is 12 amino acids. The germline V gene encodes CDR1 SGHTA and CDR2 FQGNSA.

This clonotype was seen only a few times. The chain recombines TRBV5-1 with TRBJ2-5, with D uncertain. The CDR3 contains 12 residues. The germline V gene encodes CDR1 SGHRS and CDR2 YFSETQ. With 4 bases removed from V and 5 bases from J, the gap between germline ends came to 9 bases. The CDR3 DNA sequence: TGCGCCAGCAGCACGGATTGGGAGACCCAGTACTTC. Protein: CASSTDWETQYF. The full variable domain, completed using reference TRBV5-1 and TRBJ2-5, is KAGVTQTPRYLIKTRGQQVTLSCSPISGHRSVSWYQQTPGQGLQFLFEYFSETQRNKGNFPGRFSGRQFSNSRSEMNVSTLELGDSALYLCASSTDWETQYFGPGTRLLVL.

This clonotype was counted only a few times. The chain links TRBV18 to TRBJ2-3, with D unresolved. The CDR3 spans 13 residues. Germline V gene sequence: CDR1 KGHSH, CDR2 LQKENI. The V end was cut by 3 bases, the J end by 2 bases, with 6 bases between. The CDR3 nucleotides read TGTGCCAGCTCACCGGGCGACACAGATACGCAGTATTTT. Translating gives CASSPGDTDTQYF.

The table lists this clonotype with many counts. The chain couples TRBV12-3 or TRBV12-4 to TRBJ1-6; TRBD1 might be the D (6 bases). This CDR3 is built from 13 residues. The V and J ends lost 4 bases and 11 bases respectively, with 12 bases between them. The CDR3 DNA reads as TGTGCCAGCAGTTCAGGGGCTGTAACACCCCTCCACTTT. Its protein is CASSSGAVTPLHF.

This clonotype was observed at least ten times. This chain uses TRBV6-5 with TRBJ2-5; 7 positions match TRBD2. This CDR3 is 15 amino acids long. The V and J ends lost 3 bases and 2 bases, in that order; junction bases with no gene match: 6. Germline V gene data show CDR1 as MNHEY and CDR2 as SVGAGI. The CDR3 DNA reads TGTGCCAGCAGTTATTTCGGGGGGACGCAAGAGACCCAGTACTTC. Translating gives CASSYFGGTQETQYF.

Ten or more counts support this clonotype. The gene calls are TRBV20-1 and TRBJ2-3; TRBD2 agrees at 7 bases. V lost 6 bases, J lost 3 bases, and 15 bases stayed unmatched. In germline, CDR1 is DFQATT, CDR2 SNEGSKA (reference sequence). The CDR3 spans 16 residues. The CDR3 bases are TGCAGTGCGATCCCCTTCGGCGGGAGAGGTACAGATACGCAGTATTTT. It encodes CSAIPFGGRGTDTQYF.

The chain joins TRBV19 to TRBJ2-1; TRBD2 is a possible D gene (6 bases). This CDR3 spans 14 amino acids. Deletions cut 3 bases from V and 10 bases from J, with 16 bases between. Per the germline V gene, CDR1 is LNHDA and CDR2 is SQIVND (reference sequence). The chain's CDR3 is CASSMGTSLREQFF. DNA for the CDR3: TGTGCCAGTAGTATGGGGACTTCCCTCCGGGAGCAGTTCTTC. Supplemented by reference TRBV19 and TRBJ2-1, the full variable domain reads DGGITQSPKYLFRKEGQNVTLSCEQNLNHDAMYWYRQDPGQGLRLIYYSQIVNDFQKGDIAEGYSVSREKKESFPLTVTSAQKNPTAFYLCASSMGTSLREQFFGPGTRLTVL.

This clonotype was observed a handful of times. The chain recombines TRBV11-1 with TRBJ2-1; D is uncertain. The CDR3 is 15 amino acids. With 5 bases removed from V and 2 bases from J, the gap between germline ends came to 13 bases. Per germline, CDR1 SGHAT and CDR2 FQDESV (reference sequence). The CDR3 sequence is CASSEGVLTYNEQFF. CDR3 sequence (DNA): TGTGCCAGCAGCGAAGGTGTCCTCACCTACAATGAGCAGTTCTTC.